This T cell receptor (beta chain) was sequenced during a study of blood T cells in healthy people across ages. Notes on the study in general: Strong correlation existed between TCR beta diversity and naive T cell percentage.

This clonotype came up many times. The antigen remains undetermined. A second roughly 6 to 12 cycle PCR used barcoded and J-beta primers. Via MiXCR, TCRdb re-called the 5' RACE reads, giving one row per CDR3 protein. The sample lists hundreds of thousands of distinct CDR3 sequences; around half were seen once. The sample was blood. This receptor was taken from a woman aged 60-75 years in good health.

The CDR3 sequence is CASSLAGQQETQYF. CDR3 DNA sequence: TGCGCCAGCAGCTTGGCGGGACAGCAAGAGACCCAGTACTTC. This chain links TRBV5-1 with TRBJ2-5; TRBD1 aligns across 7 bases. J gave up 2 bases and V 0 bases, and 1 base lay outside the gene matches. Germline loops: CDR1 SGHRS, CDR2 YFSETQ. This CDR3 is built from 14 residues.